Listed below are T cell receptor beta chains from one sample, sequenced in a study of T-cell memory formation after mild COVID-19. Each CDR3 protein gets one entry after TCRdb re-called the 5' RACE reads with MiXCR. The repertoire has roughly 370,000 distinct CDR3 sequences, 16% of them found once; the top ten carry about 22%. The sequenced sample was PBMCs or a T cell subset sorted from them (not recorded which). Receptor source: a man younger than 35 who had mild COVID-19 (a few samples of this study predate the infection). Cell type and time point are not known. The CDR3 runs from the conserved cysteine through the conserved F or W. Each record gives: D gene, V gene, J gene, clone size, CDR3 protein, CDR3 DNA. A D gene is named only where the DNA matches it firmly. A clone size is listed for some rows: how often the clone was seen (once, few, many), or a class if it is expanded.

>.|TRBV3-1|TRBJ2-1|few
CASSQVPTSRGNEQFF
TGTGCCAGCAGCCAAGTCCCTACCTCGCGGGGCAATGAGCAGTTCTTC
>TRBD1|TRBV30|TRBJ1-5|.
CAWSRDRGFASNQPQHF
TGTGCCTGGAGCCGGGACAGGGGGTTTGCAAGCAATCAGCCCCAGCATTTT
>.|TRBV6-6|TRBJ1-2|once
CASSYSTRNHNYGYTF
TGTGCCAGCAGTTACTCGACACGGAACCACAACTATGGCTACACCTTC
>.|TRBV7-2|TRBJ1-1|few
CASSLDFTEAFF
TGTGCCAGCAGCTTAGATTTCACTGAAGCTTTCTTT
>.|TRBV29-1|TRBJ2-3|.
CSAGRSTDTQYF
TGCTCAGCTGGGAGGTCCACAGATACGCAGTATTTT
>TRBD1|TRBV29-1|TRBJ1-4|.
CSVDPGQGGKLFF
TGCAGCGTTGATCCTGGACAGGGCGGGAAACTGTTTTTT
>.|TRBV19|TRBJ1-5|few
CASSIGSQPQHF
TGTGCCAGTAGTATAGGGAGCCAGCCCCAGCATTTT
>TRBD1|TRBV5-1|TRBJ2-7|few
CASSLGAGQADYEQYF
TGCGCCAGCAGCTTGGGGGCGGGACAGGCAGACTACGAGCAGTACTTC
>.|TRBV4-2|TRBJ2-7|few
CASSQGFQGYEQYF
TGTGCCAGCAGCCAAGGCTTCCAGGGCTACGAGCAGTACTTC
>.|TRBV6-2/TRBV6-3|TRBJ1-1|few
CASSRRQNTEAFF
TGTGCCAGCAGTAGAAGACAGAACACTGAAGCTTTCTTT
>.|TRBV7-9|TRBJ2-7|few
CASSGRPGRGSYEQYF
TGTGCCAGCAGCGGTCGACCCGGCAGGGGTTCCTACGAGCAGTACTTC
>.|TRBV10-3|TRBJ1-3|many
CAISDTGKTGNTIYF
TGTGCCATCAGTGACACCGGGAAAACTGGAAACACCATATATTTT
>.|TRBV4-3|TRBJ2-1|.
CASSQGIPNNEQFF
TGCGCCAGCAGCCAAGGTATCCCCAACAATGAGCAGTTCTTC
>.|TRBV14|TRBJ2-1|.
CASSQDRGGSWTYNEQFF
TGTGCCAGCAGCCAAGATAGGGGAGGAAGTTGGACCTACAATGAGCAGTTCTTC
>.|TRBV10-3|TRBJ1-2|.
CAIRREGNRYGYTF
TGTGCCATCAGGCGAGAAGGCAACCGCTATGGCTACACCTTC
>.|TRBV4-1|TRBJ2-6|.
CASSRWDVGLSGANVLTF
TGCGCCAGCAGTCGCTGGGACGTAGGTCTCTCTGGGGCCAACGTCCTGACTTTC
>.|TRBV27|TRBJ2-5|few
CASSPYLGGRGTQYF
TGTGCCAGCAGTCCCTATCTGGGGGGGCGAGGGACCCAGTACTTC
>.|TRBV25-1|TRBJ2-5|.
CASSEWAGRAETQYF
TGTGCCAGCAGTGAATGGGCCGGCCGAGCAGAGACCCAGTACTTC
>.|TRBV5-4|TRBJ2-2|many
CASSLAVATGELFF
TGTGCCAGCAGCTTGGCGGTGGCCACCGGGGAGCTGTTTTTT
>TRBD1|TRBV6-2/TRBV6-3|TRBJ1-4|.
CASTPDRQGGEKLFF
TGTGCCAGCACTCCAGACCGACAGGGCGGAGAAAAACTGTTTTTT
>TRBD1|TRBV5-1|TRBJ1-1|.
CASSTGQGATEAFF
TGCGCCAGCAGCACCGGACAGGGGGCGACTGAAGCTTTCTTT
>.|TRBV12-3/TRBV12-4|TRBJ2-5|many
CASSLRAETQYF
TGTGCCAGCAGCCTCAGGGCAGAGACCCAGTACTTC